The rows below give T cell receptor beta chains drawn from one sample of a study of regulatory T cells in long-lasting Graves disease. Each CDR3 protein is one row after TCRdb ran MiXCR on the multiplex PCR reads. Among roughly 400,000 distinct CDR3 sequences listed, 15% were seen once. The same data also went into a second study, on T cells in Graves' hyperthyroidism and ophthalmopathy.

The sequences come from peripheral blood mononuclear cells (PBMCs), collected at new diagnosis, from a patient treated with antithyroid drugs. These receptors all stem from a woman between 40 and 55 years old with Graves disease. The CDR3 runs from the conserved cysteine through the conserved F or W. Each record gives: J gene, V gene, D gene, clone size, CDR3 DNA, CDR3 protein. A D gene is named only where the DNA matches it firmly. A clone size is listed for some rows: how often the clone was seen (once, few, many), or a class if it is expanded.

J: TRBJ1-6
V: TRBV6-1
D: NA
size: NA
DNA: TGTGCCAGCGGTAGGCAAGAAAGTTCACCCCTCCACTTT
CDR3: CASGRQESSPLHF

J: TRBJ1-1
V: TRBV6-2/TRBV6-3
D: NA
size: NA
DNA: TGTGCCAGCAGTTACTCGCGAGGGGGAGTAACTGAAGCTTTCTTT
CDR3: CASSYSRGGVTEAFF

J: TRBJ2-1
V: TRBV13
D: TRBD2
size: many
DNA: TGTGCCAGCAGCTCCGGGGGGACTAGCGGCTACAATGAGCAGTTCTTC
CDR3: CASSSGGTSGYNEQFF

J: TRBJ2-3
V: TRBV5-5
D: TRBD2
size: few
DNA: TGTGCCAGCAGCTTGGCTGCGGGAGTCACAGATACGCAGTATTTT
CDR3: CASSLAAGVTDTQYF

J: TRBJ1-1
V: TRBV5-1
D: NA
size: many
DNA: TGCGCCAGCAGCTTGGCCGGGGAGGGAGAAGCTTTCTTT
CDR3: CASSLAGEGEAFF

J: TRBJ2-3
V: TRBV7-9
D: NA
size: NA
DNA: TGTGCCAGCAGCCCTGAGGCCGGGGCCTATCGGTATACGAAGTATTTT
CDR3: CASSPEAGAYRYTKYF

J: TRBJ1-1
V: TRBV4-1
D: NA
size: NA
DNA: TGCGCCAGCAGCCAGGGAGGGGAAACTGAAGCTTTCTTT
CDR3: CASSQGGETEAFF

J: TRBJ2-5
V: TRBV5-1
D: NA
size: NA
DNA: TGCGCCAGCAGCGTGGGACTTCAAGAGACCCAGTACTTC
CDR3: CASSVGLQETQYF

J: TRBJ1-6
V: TRBV11-2
D: NA
size: many
DNA: TGTGCCAGCAGCGGTCTTCAGGGAAATAATTCACCCCTCCACTTT
CDR3: CASSGLQGNNSPLHF

J: TRBJ1-1
V: TRBV30
D: NA
size: many
DNA: TGTGCCTGGAGTGTTCAGGGTTACACTGAAGCTTTCTTT
CDR3: CAWSVQGYTEAFF

J: TRBJ1-5
V: TRBV12-3/TRBV12-4
D: TRBD1
size: NA
DNA: TGTGCCAGCAGTATGGGGGCAGGGGGCTTAGGGAATCAGCCCCAGCATTTT
CDR3: CASSMGAGGLGNQPQHF

J: TRBJ1-5
V: TRBV3-1
D: TRBD1
size: many
DNA: TGTGCCAGCAGCAGGGGGCCGTATCAGCCCCAGCATTTT
CDR3: CASSRGPYQPQHF

J: TRBJ2-3
V: TRBV2
D: NA
size: many
DNA: TGTGCCAGCAGTGAATCGAGCAACACAGATACGCAGTATTTT
CDR3: CASSESSNTDTQYF

J: TRBJ1-1
V: TRBV29-1
D: NA
size: NA
DNA: TGCAGCGTTGGCGAGGAGAAAGCTTTCTTT
CDR3: CSVGEEKAFF

J: TRBJ2-7
V: TRBV2
D: NA
size: few
DNA: TGCGCCAGCAGCCAAAGACAGGAGACCTACGAGCAGTACTTC
CDR3: CASSQRQETYEQYF

J: TRBJ2-2
V: TRBV6-1
D: NA
size: many
DNA: TGTGCCAGCAGGGAGCCGAACACCGGGGAGCTGTTTTTT
CDR3: CASREPNTGELFF

J: TRBJ2-1
V: TRBV4-1
D: TRBD2
size: NA
DNA: TGCGCCAGCAGCCAAGACGGACTAGCGGGGGACAATGAGCAGTTCTTC
CDR3: CASSQDGLAGDNEQFF

J: TRBJ2-1
V: TRBV12-3/TRBV12-4
D: TRBD2
size: NA
DNA: TGTGCCAGCAGGCCCAATAGCGGGGCCTTAAGTGAGCAGTTCTTC
CDR3: CASRPNSGALSEQFF

J: TRBJ1-4
V: TRBV20-1
D: NA
size: NA
DNA: TGCAGTGCTCGCCCCCCCGCGACAGGATATAATGAAAAACTGTTTTTT
CDR3: CSARPPATGYNEKLFF

J: TRBJ1-1
V: TRBV6-5
D: NA
size: many
DNA: TGTGCCAGCAGTTACTCAGCAGGGAACACTGAAGCTTTCTTT
CDR3: CASSYSAGNTEAFF

J: TRBJ1-2
V: TRBV7-9
D: TRBD1
size: many
DNA: TGTGCCAGCAGCCGAGACGCGGACAGGCATAACTATGGCTACACCTTC
CDR3: CASSRDADRHNYGYTF

J: TRBJ2-3
V: TRBV6-2/TRBV6-3
D: NA
size: many
DNA: TGTGCCAGCGTTAGCGGCACAGATACGCAGTATTTT
CDR3: CASVSGTDTQYF

J: TRBJ2-7
V: TRBV20-1
D: NA
size: many
DNA: TGCAGTGCTAGAGATCTCAGGGGAACAACCTACGAGCAGTACTTC
CDR3: CSARDLRGTTYEQYF

J: TRBJ2-7
V: TRBV11-2
D: NA
size: many
DNA: TGTGCCAGCAGCTTTAGGTGGGCGGGGGAGCAGTACTTC
CDR3: CASSFRWAGEQYF

J: TRBJ2-1
V: TRBV2
D: TRBD2
size: many
DNA: TGTGCCAGCAGTCGTTTTCTAGCGGTTTCCTACAATGAGCAGTTCTTC
CDR3: CASSRFLAVSYNEQFF

J: TRBJ1-3
V: TRBV7-6
D: NA
size: NA
DNA: TGTGCCAGCAGCCCTGACGAGGCATCTGGAAACACCATATATTTT
CDR3: CASSPDEASGNTIYF

J: TRBJ2-5
V: TRBV28
D: TRBD1
size: many
DNA: TGTGCCAGCAGTTTCTCGGACAGGGGAGAGACCCAGTACTTC
CDR3: CASSFSDRGETQYF

J: TRBJ2-7
V: TRBV28
D: TRBD2
size: many
DNA: TGTGCCAGCAGTTCTCTGGCGGGAGGGAGCCGTTACGAGCAGTACTTC
CDR3: CASSSLAGGSRYEQYF

J: TRBJ2-3
V: TRBV9
D: NA
size: few
DNA: TGTGCCAGCAGCGTAGGTAGCGGAACTAGCACAGATACGCAGTATTTT
CDR3: CASSVGSGTSTDTQYF

J: TRBJ2-7
V: TRBV2
D: NA
size: many
DNA: TGTGCCAGCACCGCAGGGTTTTTGTACGAGCAGTACTTC
CDR3: CASTAGFLYEQYF

J: TRBJ2-3
V: TRBV6-1
D: TRBD2
size: few
DNA: TGTGCCAGCAGACTTGGCGGGGGGTCAGATACGCAGTATTTT
CDR3: CASRLGGGSDTQYF

J: TRBJ2-6
V: TRBV7-8
D: TRBD1
size: many
DNA: TGTGCCAGCAGCTTACCGGGACAGATCTCTGGGGCCAACGTCCTGACTTTC
CDR3: CASSLPGQISGANVLTF

J: TRBJ2-6
V: TRBV28
D: NA
size: many
DNA: TGTGCCAGCAGTGCAGGGTCCGGGGCCAACGTCCTGACTTTC
CDR3: CASSAGSGANVLTF

J: TRBJ1-1
V: TRBV5-1
D: TRBD1
size: many
DNA: TGCGCCAGCAGGTTGCTCGGGACAGACGAAGCTTTCTTT
CDR3: CASRLLGTDEAFF

J: TRBJ2-1
V: TRBV6-1
D: TRBD2
size: many
DNA: TGTGCCAGCACCTATAGCGGGAGGGCTTCCCGCAATGAGCAGTTCTTC
CDR3: CASTYSGRASRNEQFF

J: TRBJ1-2
V: TRBV27
D: NA
size: NA
DNA: TGTGCCAGCAGTCTTCAACAGGGCCACTATGGCTACACCTTC
CDR3: CASSLQQGHYGYTF

J: TRBJ2-4
V: TRBV20-1
D: NA
size: NA
DNA: TGCAGTGTCGCCGACGGGGCCCACGGAAACATTCAGTACTTC
CDR3: CSVADGAHGNIQYF

J: TRBJ2-5
V: TRBV20-1
D: TRBD2
size: NA
DNA: TGCAGTGCGTACGGACTAGCGGGAGGAGGGACTATAGGAGAGACCCAGTACTTC
CDR3: CSAYGLAGGGTIGETQYF

J: TRBJ1-1
V: TRBV3-1
D: NA
size: NA
DNA: TGTGCCAGCAGCCAAGATGTCAAGGGATCGGCTGAAGCTTTCTTT
CDR3: CASSQDVKGSAEAFF

J: TRBJ1-5
V: TRBV6-1
D: NA
size: many
DNA: TGTGCCAGCGGGGTCGATCAGCCCCAGCATTTT
CDR3: CASGVDQPQHF

J: TRBJ1-1
V: TRBV7-2
D: TRBD1
size: many
DNA: TGTGCCAGCAGCCAGGACAGGGGGACCACTGAAGCTTTCTTT
CDR3: CASSQDRGTTEAFF

J: TRBJ1-1
V: TRBV29-1
D: NA
size: few
DNA: TGCAGCGCAGAAGGGGCGGGTTGGGAGAACACTGAAGCTTTCTTT
CDR3: CSAEGAGWENTEAFF

J: TRBJ1-2
V: TRBV6-1
D: NA
size: few
DNA: TGTGCCAGCCCCCCCAGGGTTTGTGGCTACACCTTC
CDR3: CASPPRVCGYTF

J: TRBJ2-1
V: TRBV29-1
D: NA
size: few
DNA: TGCAGCGTTCCGCCCCTAGGGAATGAGCAGTTCTTC
CDR3: CSVPPLGNEQFF

J: TRBJ2-3
V: TRBV5-5
D: NA
size: few
DNA: TGTGCCAGCAGCTTTCCGGCGGGTTCCACAGATACGCAGTATTTT
CDR3: CASSFPAGSTDTQYF

J: TRBJ2-7
V: TRBV11-3
D: NA
size: few
DNA: TGTGCCAGCAGCCCCGGCGGATGGGCGCCCTTAACCTACGAGCAGTACTTC
CDR3: CASSPGGWAPLTYEQYF

J: TRBJ2-7
V: TRBV7-8
D: NA
size: many
DNA: TGTGCCAGCAGCCGGCTGTCGGGGGCGAGCGACGAGCAGTACTTC
CDR3: CASSRLSGASDEQYF

J: TRBJ2-1
V: TRBV4-3
D: NA
size: NA
DNA: TGCGCCAGCAGCCAAGGGAGGGTAGACTACAATGAGCAGTTCTTC
CDR3: CASSQGRVDYNEQFF

J: TRBJ2-5
V: TRBV6-2/TRBV6-3
D: TRBD2
size: many
DNA: TGTGCCAGCAGTGAAGCGGGAAGGGGAGGAGAGACCCAGTACTTC
CDR3: CASSEAGRGGETQYF